This record covers a single TCR beta chain. Its antigen remains unidentified. The DNA is omitted, as the CDR3 cannot be located on it reliably, and the CDR3 follows TCRdb's listing. The Oncomine TCR Beta short-read assay sequenced DNA from cultured CD4+ T cells. TCRdb used MiXCR to reprocess the PCR reads, holding one entry per CDR3 protein. The sample has about 7,800 distinct CDR3 sequences, about 39% seen once. This sample stems from a study of vaccination and CD4 T cells after COVID-19. About the research overall: The interval from dose two to post-vaccine sampling had a median of about 66 days, and it ranged from 14 to 241. Spike peptides, overlapping and drawn from SARS-CoV-2, HCoV-NL63, HCoV-OC43 and HCoV-229E, were used to stimulate cells.

CDR1 and CDR2 from the germline V gene are MNHEY and SVGAGI. The CDR3 is 15 residues long, counting both termini. Treatment described: approximately 10-day PBMC culture with coronavirus spike peptide pools or control peptides (ViraFEST assay). According to the study, CD4+ T cells from the unexposed donor were gathered ahead of the COVID-19 pandemic (2011-2018). Sequenced: CD4+ T cells from blood, cultured in vitro. The V gene is TRBV6-5, the J gene TRBJ2-7; the table assigns TRBD1, which was not confirmed against the DNA. This clonotype originated in a human donor in good health. The CDR3 spells CASSSSGNTGGEQYF.